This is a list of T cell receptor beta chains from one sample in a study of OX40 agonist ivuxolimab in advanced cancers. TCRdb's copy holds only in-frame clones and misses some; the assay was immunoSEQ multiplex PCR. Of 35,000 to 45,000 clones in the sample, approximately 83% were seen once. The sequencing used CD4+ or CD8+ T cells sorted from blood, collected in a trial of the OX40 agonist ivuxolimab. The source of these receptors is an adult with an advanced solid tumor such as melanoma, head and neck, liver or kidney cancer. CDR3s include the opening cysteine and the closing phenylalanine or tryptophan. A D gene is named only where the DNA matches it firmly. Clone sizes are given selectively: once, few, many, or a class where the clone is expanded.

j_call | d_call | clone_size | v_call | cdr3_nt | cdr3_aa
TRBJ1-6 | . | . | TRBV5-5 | TGTGCCAGCAGTCCTCCCCATAATTCACCCCTCCACTTT | CASSPPHNSPLHF
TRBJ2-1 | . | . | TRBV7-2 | TGTGCCAGCAGCTTAGATGGGGGTCTCAGCTCCTACAATGAGCAGTTCTTC | CASSLDGGLSSYNEQFF
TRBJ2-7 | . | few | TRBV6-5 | TGTGCCAGCAGTTTCGGGGGACTCTCCTACGAGCAGTACTTC | CASSFGGLSYEQYF
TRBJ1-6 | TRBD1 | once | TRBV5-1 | TGCGCCAGCAGCCTCGGGACAGGGGAGGGCTCCTATAATTCACCCCTCCACTTT | CASSLGTGEGSYNSPLHF
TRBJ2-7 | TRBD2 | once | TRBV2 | TGTGCCAGCAACGGGGGGGTCACCTACGAGCAGTACTTC | CASNGGVTYEQYF
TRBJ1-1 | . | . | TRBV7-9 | TGTGCCAGCAGCTTAGCGGTAACGGAGGATGAAGCTTTCTTT | CASSLAVTEDEAFF
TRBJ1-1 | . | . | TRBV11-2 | TGTGCCAGCAGCCTAGAGACGAACACTGAAGCTTTCTTT | CASSLETNTEAFF
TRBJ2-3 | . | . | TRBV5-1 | TGCGCCAGCAGCTTGGTGTATGGGGATACGCAGTATTTT | CASSLVYGDTQYF
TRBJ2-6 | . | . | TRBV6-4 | TGTGCCAGCAGCGAGGACATATCTACCGGGGCCAACGTCCTGACTTTC | CASSEDISTGANVLTF
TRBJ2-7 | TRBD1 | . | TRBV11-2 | TGTGCCAGCAGCCATACGGGACAGGGGGCCTACGAGCAGTACTTC | CASSHTGQGAYEQYF
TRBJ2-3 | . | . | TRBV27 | TGTGCCAGCAGTTTAGGGATCGGTCTCACGGCAGATACGCAGTATTTT | CASSLGIGLTADTQYF
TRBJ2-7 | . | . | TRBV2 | TGTGCCAGCGTCTCCTACGAGCAGTACTTC | CASVSYEQYF
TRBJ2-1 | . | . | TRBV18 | TGTGCCAGCTCACCACCGGGGAGCTCCTACAATGAGCAGTTCTTC | CASSPPGSSYNEQFF
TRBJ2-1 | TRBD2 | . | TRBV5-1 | TGCGCCAGCAGCCCTACCCTAGCGGTGGCCGTTCGGGAGCAGTTCTTC | CASSPTLAVAVREQFF
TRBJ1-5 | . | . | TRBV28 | TGTGCCAGCAGTTTTCGGCAGGGATACCAGCCCCAGCATTTT | CASSFRQGYQPQHF
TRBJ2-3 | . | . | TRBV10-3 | TGTGCCATCAGTGTCCCCCCAATAGGAGGGGACACAGATACGCAGTATTTT | CAISVPPIGGDTDTQYF
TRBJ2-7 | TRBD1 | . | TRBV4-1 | TGCGCCAGCAGCCAAGAGGGCCAGGGGGCGAACGAGCAGTACTTC | CASSQEGQGANEQYF
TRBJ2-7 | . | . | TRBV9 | TGTGCCAGCAGCGTAGACCCCCAACAGGGCACCTACGAGCAGTACTTC | CASSVDPQQGTYEQYF
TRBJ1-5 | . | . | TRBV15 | TGTGCCACCAGCAGAGACGCACAGGATGGGCCCCAGCATTTT | CATSRDAQDGPQHF
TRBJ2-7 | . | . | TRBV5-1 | TGCGCCAGCAGCTTGGAACAGGGGAGGCGCGAGCAGTACTTC | CASSLEQGRREQYF
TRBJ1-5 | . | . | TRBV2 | TGTGCCAGCAAACTTAATCTGGAGGTTTGGGAGCCCCAGCATTTT | CASKLNLEVWEPQHF
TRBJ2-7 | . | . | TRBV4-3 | TGCGCCAGCAGCCAAGACGAGGCGAGGGCCTTAGAGCAGTACTTC | CASSQDEARALEQYF
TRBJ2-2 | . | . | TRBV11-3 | TGTGCCAGCAGCCCAGGAGGGGGGCTCACCGGGGAGCTGTTTTTT | CASSPGGGLTGELFF
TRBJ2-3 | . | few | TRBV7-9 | TGTGCCAGCAGCTTAGGGTCAGGGGGCACAGATACGCAGTATTTT | CASSLGSGGTDTQYF
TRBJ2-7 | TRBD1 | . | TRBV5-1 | TGCGCCAGCAGCAAACTACAGGGGGCGATTTACGAGCAGTACTTC | CASSKLQGAIYEQYF
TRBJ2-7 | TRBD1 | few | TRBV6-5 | TGTGCCAGCAGTTACGGGACAGGGACCTACGAGCAGTACTTC | CASSYGTGTYEQYF
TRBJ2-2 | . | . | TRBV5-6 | TGTGCCAGCACCACCCCGGGACCGCCTCCCAGGGAGCTGTTTTTT | CASTTPGPPPRELFF
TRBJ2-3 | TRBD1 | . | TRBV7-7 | TGTGCTAGCAGCCCCTGGGGACACAGGGGGCAGACAGATACGCAGTATTTT | CASSPWGHRGQTDTQYF
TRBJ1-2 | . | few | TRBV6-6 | TGTGCCCTAGGGCAGGGGTCCGATAGCTACACCTTC | CALGQGSDSYTF
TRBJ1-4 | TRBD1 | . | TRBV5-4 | TGTGCCAGCAGCGGAGGACAGGGGATAGAGGAAAAACTGTTTTTT | CASSGGQGIEEKLFF
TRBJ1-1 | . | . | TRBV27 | TGTGCCAGCAGTGGGCAGGGGAGGACTGAAGCTTTCTTT | CASSGQGRTEAFF
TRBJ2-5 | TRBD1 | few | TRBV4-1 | TGCGCCAGCAGACTCAGGACAGGGGGCCTGGAGAGGGAAGAGACCCAGTACTTC | CASRLRTGGLEREETQYF
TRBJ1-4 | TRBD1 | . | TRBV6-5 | TGTGCCAGCAGACCTAGACAGGGGGGTTGGGAAAAACTGTTTTTT | CASRPRQGGWEKLFF
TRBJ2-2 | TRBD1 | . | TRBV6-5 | TGTGCCAGCAGTACGGGGACAGGGGTAACCGGGGAGCTGTTTTTT | CASSTGTGVTGELFF
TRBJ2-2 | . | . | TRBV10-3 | TGTGCCATCAGTGCTCCTACGGTTGGCGGGGAGCTGTTTTTT | CAISAPTVGGELFF
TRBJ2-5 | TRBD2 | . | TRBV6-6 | TGTGCCAGCAGTTACTCGAATAGCGGGGTAAAGACCCAGTACTTC | CASSYSNSGVKTQYF
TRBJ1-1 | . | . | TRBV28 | TGTGCCAGCAGTGACAACCGGAACACTGAAGCTTTCTTT | CASSDNRNTEAFF
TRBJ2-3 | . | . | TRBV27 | TGTGCCAGCTACCACTCCTGGGATACGCAGTATTTT | CASYHSWDTQYF
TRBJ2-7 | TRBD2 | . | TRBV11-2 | TGTGCCAGCAGCTCAATAGGGACTAGCGGGTTCTACGAGCAGTACTTC | CASSSIGTSGFYEQYF
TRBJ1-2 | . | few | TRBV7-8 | TGTGCCAGCAGCTTATCGCTCGGGTTTATGGTGGAAGGCTACACCTTC | CASSLSLGFMVEGYTF
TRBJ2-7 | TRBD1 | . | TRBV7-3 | TGTGCCAGCAGCATTACAGGGGGCGGCGAGCAGTACTTC | CASSITGGGEQYF
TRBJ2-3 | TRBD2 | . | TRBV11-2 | TGTGCCAGCAGCTCCCTAGCGGGGGGGCGGGCAGATACGCAGTATTTT | CASSSLAGGRADTQYF